This TCR beta chain was recorded in a study of blood T cells in healthy people across ages. Trimming took 7 bases from V and 6 from J; bases not matched to a gene: 7. Germline CDR1 and CDR2: SGHAT and FQDESV (reference sequence). This CDR3 has 14 residues. Together with a sample-barcoded 5' primer, a J-beta primer mix was included in a second PCR lasting about 7 to 12 cycles. TCRdb itself ran the 5' RACE reads through MiXCR, one entry per CDR3 protein. The sample consists of under 1,100,000 distinct CDR3 sequences, 20% to 25% of them appearing once. The data also belong to a second study, concerning T cells of mothers and their children.

This receptor was identified in a girl aged 2 to 9 in good health. The J gene is TRBJ2-2, the V gene TRBV11-1, with 8 bases matching TRBD2. The sample taken for sequencing was blood. This CDR3 reads CASTRLALAGELFF. The CDR3 nucleotides are TGTGCCAGCACCAGACTAGCGCTCGCCGGGGAGCTGTTTTTT.